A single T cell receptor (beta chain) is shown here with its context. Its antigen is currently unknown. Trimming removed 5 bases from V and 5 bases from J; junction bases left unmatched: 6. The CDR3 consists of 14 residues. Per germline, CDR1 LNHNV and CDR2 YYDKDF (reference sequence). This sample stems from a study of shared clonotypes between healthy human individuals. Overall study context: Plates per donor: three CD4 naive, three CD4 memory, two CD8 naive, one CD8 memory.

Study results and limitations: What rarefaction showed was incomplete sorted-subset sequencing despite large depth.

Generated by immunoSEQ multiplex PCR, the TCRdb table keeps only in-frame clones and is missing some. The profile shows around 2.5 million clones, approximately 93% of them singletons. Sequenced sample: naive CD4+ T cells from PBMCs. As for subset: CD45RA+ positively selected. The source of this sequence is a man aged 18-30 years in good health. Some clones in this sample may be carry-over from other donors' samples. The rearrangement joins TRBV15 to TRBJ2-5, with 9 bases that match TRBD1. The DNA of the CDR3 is TGTGCCACCAGCTGGGGACAGGGCGGGGAGACCCAGTACTTC. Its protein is CATSWGQGGETQYF.